These 27 T cell receptor beta chains share one sample of origin, sequenced in a study of shared clonotypes between healthy human individuals. Here immunoSEQ multiplex PCR was the method, and the copy in TCRdb shows in-frame clones only, minus some. The table includes roughly 220,000 clones, over 60% detected once. Input material: memory CD4+ T cells sorted from blood. The sample's subset: CD45RA-negative fraction. The source of these receptors is a man aged 30 to 39 in good health.

V is TRBV7-2 and J is TRBJ1-5, with D tentatively TRBD1 (5 bases). The ends were cut back, 1 base at V and 6 bases at J, with 13 bases in the middle. The CDR3 contains 15 residues. Germline CDR1 SGHTA, CDR2 FQGNSA. The CDR3 region has the DNA TGTGCCAGCAGCTTAGGCGGAGCCAGGGCTCAGCCCCAGCATTTT. Its protein product is CASSLGGARAQPQHF. Drawing the rest from reference TRBV7-2 and TRBJ1-5, the complete variable domain is GAGVSQSPSNKVTEKGKDVELRCDPISGHTALYWYRQSLGQGLEFLIYFQGNSAPDKSGLPSDRFSAERTGGSVSTLTIQRTQQEDSAVYLCASSLGGARAQPQHFGDGTRLSIL.

The chain couples TRBV5-4 to TRBJ2-5, with 8 bases aligning to TRBD1. Germline lookup yields CDR1 SGHNT and CDR2 YYREEE (reference sequence). With V trimmed by 2 bases and J by 4 bases, 7 bases remained unmatched. This CDR3 is 15 amino acids long. For the CDR3, the DNA is TGTGCCAGCAGCTTAGACAGGGGAGGAGGAGAGACCCAGTACTTC. Amino acid sequence: CASSLDRGGGETQYF.

The CDR3 spells CASSLGTALSYEQYF. CDR3 coding DNA: TGCGCCAGCAGCTTGGGGACTGCCCTCTCCTACGAGCAGTACTTC. V and J are TRBV5-1 and TRBJ2-7; tentative D call: TRBD2 (5 bases). Germline V gene lookup returns CDR1 SGHRS and CDR2 YFSETQ. The CDR3 runs 15 residues. V was pared by 0 bases and J by 0 bases, with 10 bases between.

This clone appeared many times. The gene calls are TRBV10-3 and TRBJ1-1; D is ambiguous. Germline V gene lookup returns CDR1 ENHRY and CDR2 SYGVKD. CDR3 size: 13 residues. Trimming cost V 11 bases and J 2 bases, with 15 bases left between them. CDR3 sequence: CAAGRTVNTEAFF. The CDR3 nucleotides read TGTGCCGCGGGCCGAACAGTAAACACTGAAGCTTTCTTT.

There are a few counts of this clone. For the CDR3, the DNA is TGTGCCAGCGTGGGGGGGGTGAGGAACACTGAAGCTTTCTTT. This translates into CASVGGVRNTEAFF. The chain recombines TRBV6-6 with TRBJ1-1; weak D call: TRBD1 (5 bases). V was shortened by 8 bases and J by 1 base, with 14 bases between the two germline ends. Per germline, CDR1 MNHNY and CDR2 SVGAGI (reference sequence). The CDR3 consists of 14 residues.

The rearrangement joins TRBV11-2 to TRBJ1-1; TRBD1 is a possible D gene (5 bases). This CDR3 has 15 amino acids. The ends were cut back, 5 bases at V and 3 bases at J, with 16 bases in the middle. Germline CDR1 SGHAT, CDR2 FQNNGV. CDR3 protein: CASSPRDPGDTEAFF. Written as DNA, the CDR3 is TGTGCCAGCAGCCCGAGGGACCCCGGGGACACTGAAGCTTTCTTT.

The chain joins TRBV5-1 to TRBJ2-1, with 14 bases that match TRBD2. Germline values: CDR1 SGHRS, CDR2 YFSETQ. The CDR3 sequence is 18 residues long. The J segment lost 7 bases and the V segment lost 4 bases, leaving 13 bases of the junction unmatched. The CDR3, as DNA: TGCGCCAGCAGCGTTACACCGGGGACTAGCGGGAGAGTTAATGAGCAGTTCTTC. Translating gives CASSVTPGTSGRVNEQFF.

V gene TRBV15 combines with J gene TRBJ2-7; possibly TRBD2 for D (5 bases). CDR1 LNHNV and CDR2 YYDKDF come from the germline V gene (reference sequence). CDR3 length equals 14 residues. V was cut by 0 bases and J by 3 bases, with 9 bases left in between. CDR3 residues: CATSRDTRNYEQYF. The CDR3, as DNA: TGTGCCACCAGCAGAGATACTAGAAACTACGAGCAGTACTTC. Drawing the rest from reference TRBV15 and TRBJ2-7, the complete variable domain is DAMVIQNPRYQVTQFGKPVTLSCSQTLNHNVMYWYQQKSSQAPKLLFHYYDKDFNNEADTPDNFQSRRPNTSFCFLDIRSPGLGDTAMYLCATSRDTRNYEQYFGPGTRLTVT.

The V gene is TRBV4-2, the J gene TRBJ2-2, with D tentatively TRBD1 (6 bases). This CDR3 region has 14 residues. With 0 bases removed from V and 10 bases from J, the gap between germline ends came to 12 bases. The germline V gene has CDR1 LGHNA and CDR2 YNFKEQ. CDR3 protein: CASSQDGGLAELFF. The DNA of the CDR3 is TGTGCCAGCAGCCAAGATGGGGGCCTGGCGGAGCTGTTTTTT.

This clone was detected many times. The chain carries TRBV2 and TRBJ1-4; D is unclear. This CDR3 is built from 14 residues. Germline CDR1 and CDR2: SNHLY and FYNNEI. With 2 bases removed from V and 12 bases from J, the gap between germline ends came to 16 bases. Here the CDR3 DNA reads TGTGCCAGCAGTGAAAGGCAGGCGTCTGAGGAACTGTTTTTT. Its translation: CASSERQASEELFF.

The V call is TRBV7-2, the J call TRBJ2-5; tentative D call: TRBD2 (7 bases). CDR3 length equals 16 residues. V was pared by 1 base and J by 3 bases, with 15 bases between. From germline, CDR1 is SGHTA and CDR2 FQGNSA. Here the CDR3 reads CASSLGFRGGEETQYF. For the CDR3, the DNA is TGTGCCAGCAGCTTAGGGTTTAGGGGGGGCGAAGAGACCCAGTACTTC. The full variable domain, completed using reference TRBV7-2 and TRBJ2-5, is GAGVSQSPSNKVTEKGKDVELRCDPISGHTALYWYRQSLGQGLEFLIYFQGNSAPDKSGLPSDRFSAERTGGSVSTLTIQRTQQEDSAVYLCASSLGFRGGEETQYFGPGTRLLVL.

The chain uses TRBV7-2 and TRBJ2-7; D gene uncertain. Germline CDR1 and CDR2: SGHTA and FQGNSA. Trimming cost V 0 bases and J 2 bases, with 8 bases left between them. CDR3 length: 14 amino acids. In DNA form, the CDR3 reads TGTGCCAGCAGCTTAGCAGGGTTCCCCTACGAGCAGTACTTC. The encoded protein is CASSLAGFPYEQYF.

V usage is TRBV7-3 and J usage is TRBJ2-1, with D perhaps being TRBD1 or TRBD2 (5 bases each). CDR3 length: 17 amino acids. Looked up from germline, CDR1 is SGHTA and CDR2 is FQGTGA. Trimming took off 1 base at V and 4 bases at J, with 17 bases between the two ends. In nucleotides, the CDR3 is TGTGCCAGCAGCTTAATGTGGGACCCCGAACATTACAATGAGCAGTTCTTC. Residues: CASSLMWDPEHYNEQFF.

This clone was detected many times. The chain recombines TRBV29-1 with TRBJ2-2; 10 nucleotides line up with TRBD1. Germline assignment: CDR1 SQVTM and CDR2 ANQGSEA. Trimming at V came to 7 bases and at J to 7 bases, leaving 9 bases not matched to a gene. The CDR3 covers 14 residues. The CDR3 DNA reads as TGCAGCGCCTCGGGGACAGGGGTAGTCGGGGAGCTGTTTTTT. Translating gives CSASGTGVVGELFF.

The chain employs TRBV28 and TRBJ1-1; no clear D gene. This CDR3 spans 15 amino acids. The V end lost 5 bases, the J end lost 3 bases, and 16 bases lay between the germline ends. Germline V gene sequence: CDR1 MDHEN, CDR2 SYDVKM. CDR3 sequence: CASSHRPPPHTEAFF. As DNA, the CDR3 is TGTGCCAGCAGTCACCGCCCTCCTCCGCACACTGAAGCTTTCTTT.

This clone was seen many times. This chain uses TRBV2 with TRBJ2-1; 10 bases fit TRBD2. Germline values: CDR1 SNHLY, CDR2 FYNNEI. The J segment lost 9 bases and the V segment lost 6 bases, leaving 5 bases of the junction unmatched. This CDR3 has 13 residues. The CDR3 sequence: CASSQASGSEQFF. The DNA for the CDR3 is TGTGCCAGCAGCCAGGCTAGCGGGAGTGAGCAGTTCTTC.

This rearrangement joins TRBV15 to TRBJ2-5; the D is unclear. Trimming took off 3 bases at V and 4 bases at J, with 6 bases between the two ends. Per the germline V gene, CDR1 is LNHNV and CDR2 is YYDKDF (reference sequence). The CDR3 is 12 amino acids. In DNA, the CDR3 is TGTGCCACCAGCAGGAGTACAGAGACCCAGTACTTC. This gives the protein CATSRSTETQYF.

The chain has TRBV14 and TRBJ2-2; the D is unclear. V was cut by 1 base and J by 2 bases, with 5 bases left in between. This CDR3 spans 14 amino acids. CDR1 is SGHDN, CDR2 FVKESK, per germline. The CDR3 DNA reads as TGTGCCAGCAGCCAAGGGGCCAACACCGGGGAGCTGTTTTTT. It specifies CASSQGANTGELFF.

A few counts support this clone. V usage is TRBV15 and J usage is TRBJ2-5; TRBD1 matches 7 bases. V gave up 5 bases and J gave up 5 bases; unmatched junction bases: 5. The CDR3 has 13 amino acids. Germline V lookup: CDR1 LNHNV, CDR2 YYDKDF (reference sequence). The CDR3 DNA reads TGTGCCACCAGCGAGAGGGGGCTCGAGACCCAGTACTTC. This encodes CATSERGLETQYF.

J is TRBJ2-7 and V is TRBV18; D is unclear. Trimming stripped 4 bases from V and 2 bases from J, with 15 bases between. The CDR3 runs 15 residues. The germline CDR1 and CDR2 sequences are KGHSH and LQKENI. CDR3 sequence (DNA): TGTGCCAGCTCACTAGACCGGGCGCGGACCTACGAGCAGTACTTC. It specifies CASSLDRARTYEQYF.

This clone was observed once. The chain couples TRBV28 to TRBJ2-3; 9 bases match TRBD1. Germline V gene sequence: CDR1 MDHEN, CDR2 SYDVKM. With V trimmed by 10 bases and J by 6 bases, 2 bases remained unmatched. The CDR3 is 11 amino acids. The CDR3 sequence is CAIQGADTQYF. CDR3 bases: TGTGCCATACAGGGGGCCGATACGCAGTATTTT.

This clone was counted between two and nine times. The chain couples TRBV29-1 to TRBJ2-7; possible D gene TRBD2, 6 bases. The germline V gene has CDR1 SQVTM and CDR2 ANQGSEA. This CDR3 has 13 amino acids. Trimming cost V 5 bases and J 4 bases, with 15 bases left between them. In nucleotides, the CDR3 is TGCAGCGTTTCCTTCGGGAGAGGGTACGAGCAGTACTTC. This sequence encodes CSVSFGRGYEQYF.

This clone showed up just once. The chain recombines TRBV7-2 with TRBJ2-7; 8 nucleotides agree with TRBD2. This CDR3 comprises 15 residues. V lost 1 base to trimming and J lost 0 bases; unmatched junction nucleotides: 2. Germline values: CDR1 SGHTA, CDR2 FQGNSA. CDR3 sequence: CASSLERESSYEQYF. The CDR3 DNA reads TGTGCCAGCAGCTTAGAGCGGGAGAGCTCCTACGAGCAGTACTTC.

V and J are TRBV18 and TRBJ1-1, with a tentative D call TRBD1 (5 bases). The CDR3 contains 17 residues. V was pared by 1 base and J by 0 bases, with 15 bases between. CDR1 KGHSH and CDR2 LQKENI come from the germline V gene. CDR3 in DNA: TGTGCCAGCTCACCACGGGGGACGGAAGACATGAACACTGAAGCTTTCTTT. Translated, it gives CASSPRGTEDMNTEAFF.

The chain has TRBV5-1 and TRBJ1-4; D is unresolved. This CDR3 has 15 residues. Trimming took 4 bases from V and 0 from J, leaving 10 bases between them. Looked up from germline, CDR1 is SGHRS and CDR2 is YFSETQ. In DNA form, the CDR3 reads TGCGCCAGCAGCATCAATAAAGCAACTAATGAAAAACTGTTTTTT. Protein product: CASSINKATNEKLFF.

The chain couples TRBV7-2 to TRBJ2-1, with TRBD1 identical over 7 bases. V lost 5 bases and J lost 0; bases outside the gene matches: 7. The CDR3 spans 16 residues. Germline V gives CDR1 SGHTA, CDR2 FQGNSA. The CDR3 DNA is TGTGCCAGCAGCCCACAGGGACAGTTCTCCTACAATGAGCAGTTCTTC. This encodes CASSPQGQFSYNEQFF.

This clone was seen a few times. The V gene is TRBV6-5, the J gene TRBJ1-1; 8 nucleotides align to TRBD1. V gave up 0 bases and J gave up 10 bases; unmatched junction bases: 4. The CDR3 covers 13 residues. The germline V gene encodes CDR1 MNHEY and CDR2 SVGAGI. The CDR3 loop is CASSYSMDRAAFF. The CDR3 DNA reads TGTGCCAGCAGTTACTCGATGGACAGGGCAGCTTTCTTT.